The sequence of this T cell receptor (beta chain) was determined in a study of early T cells in non-severe SARS-CoV-2 infection. In its sample, this clonotype was seen many times. The V segment lost 3 bases and the J segment 3 bases; nucleotides outside the gene matches: 11. This CDR3 contains 16 residues. Germline CDR1 reads DFQATT; CDR2 reads SNEGSKA (reference sequence). MiXCR, run by TCRdb on the 5' RACE reads, gives a single entry per CDR3 protein. The table records around 63,000 distinct CDR3 sequences, 5.9% of them present only once. Sample: whole blood, taken at baseline. The TCR comes from an adult who was a healthcare worker with PCR-confirmed SARS-CoV-2 infection or an uninfected control (not recorded which). The chain joins TRBV20-1 to TRBJ2-1; 7 bases align to TRBD1. The CDR3 DNA reads as TGCAGTGCTAGCAGCGTACAGGGGAGCTACTACAATGAGCAGTTCTTC. Protein: CSASSVQGSYYNEQFF.